This T cell receptor beta chain is from a study of CD8 T cells in Susac syndrome. Germline V gives CDR1 SGHTA, CDR2 FQGNSA. The CDR3 covers 13 residues. Trimming left V 6 bases short and J 4 bases short, with 10 bases between. On this clonotype itself: Antigen: not known.

Random hexamers primed reverse transcription of about 0.5 to 1 ug RNA. TCRdb reprocessed the immunoSEQ multiplex PCR reads via MiXCR and lists one record per CDR3 protein. The sample holds some 220,000 distinct CDR3 sequences, roughly 96% seen once. The authors sequenced TCR beta from blood CD8+ and CD4+ T cells. Notes on the study in general: It was acknowledged in the study that the number of individuals who were included in its TCR sequencing and HLA analysis was relatively small.

V is TRBV7-2 and J is TRBJ2-1; D gene ambiguous. Sequencing was performed on CD4+ T cells from PBMCs. The source of this sequence is a human donor with multiple sclerosis. The CDR3 DNA sequence: TGTGCCAGCAGGGTCCCCAATTACAATGAGCAGTTCTTC. Amino acids: CASRVPNYNEQFF.